These 10 T cell receptor beta chains originate from one sample sequenced in a study of T cells in Graves' hyperthyroidism and ophthalmopathy. TCR beta CDR3 regions were amplified from RNA. Researchers ran a first-round RT-PCR on the TCR CDR3 using the HTBI primer set. TCRdb reprocessed the multiplex PCR reads via MiXCR and lists one record per CDR3 protein. The table shows around 350,000 distinct CDR3 sequences, with more than 14% occurring only once. Sequences were obtained from blood. All receptors derive from a woman in her thirties with Graves' ophthalmopathy.

This chain connects TRBV14 to TRBJ1-2; D might be TRBD1 (6 bases). The CDR3 runs to 14 residues. V was clipped by 4 bases and J by 8 bases, with 17 bases between them. CDR1 is SGHDN and CDR2 is FVKESK in the germline V gene. The CDR3 here is CASSRQTGFGGYTF. The CDR3 region has the DNA TGTGCCAGCAGCCGGCAGACAGGCTTCGGCGGCTACACCTTC.

This clonotype was counted many times. This sequence joins TRBV20-1 and TRBJ1-5; 8 nucleotides line up with TRBD1. The junction had 10 bases not matched to a gene; V was cut back by 3 bases and J by 9 bases. This CDR3 is built from 14 residues. Germline-derived CDR1 and CDR2 are DFQATT and SNEGSKA (reference sequence). The CDR3 region is CSASETGGIWPQHF. CDR3 DNA: TGCAGTGCTAGTGAAACAGGGGGGATCTGGCCCCAGCATTTT.

This clonotype was found many times. The chain combines TRBV5-1 with TRBJ2-3; 10 nucleotides agree with TRBD1. The V gene's germline CDR1 is SGHRS and CDR2 YFSETQ. This CDR3 has 14 residues. The V segment lost 4 bases and the J segment 3 bases; nucleotides outside the gene matches: 2. The CDR3 loop is CASSRQGATDTQYF. CDR3 sequence (DNA): TGCGCCAGCAGCCGACAGGGGGCTACAGATACGCAGTATTTT.

This clonotype occurred many times. The chain employs TRBV6-1 and TRBJ1-1; TRBD1 might be the D (5 bases). This CDR3 comprises 16 residues. Per germline, CDR1 MNHNS and CDR2 SASEGT. Trimming cost V 1 base and J 0 bases, with 12 bases left between them. The CDR3 DNA reads as TGTGCCAGCAGTGAAGGATTCGACAGACTGAACACTGAAGCTTTCTTT. Amino acid sequence: CASSEGFDRLNTEAFF.

This clonotype was seen ten or more times. The chain uses TRBV7-8 and TRBJ2-3; 8 positions agree with TRBD1. Germline CDR1 is SGHVS and CDR2 is FQNEAQ. Trimming at V came to 5 bases and at J to 2 bases, leaving 9 bases not matched to a gene. The CDR3 spans 16 residues. In nucleotides, the CDR3 is TGTGCCAGCAGCCCCCGCGGGACAGGTTACACAGATACGCAGTATTTT. Protein product: CASSPRGTGYTDTQYF.

This clonotype was detected ten times or more. The V and J genes are TRBV3-1 and TRBJ1-6, with D uncertain. The germline V and J ends were trimmed by 4 bases and 5 bases, with 6 bases remaining between them. Germline CDR1 is LGHDT and CDR2 is YNNKEL (reference sequence). The CDR3 totals 13 residues. The CDR3 bases are TGTGCCAGCAGCCTCCGGGATAATTCACCCCTCCACTTT. Amino acid sequence: CASSLRDNSPLHF.

The sample holds many counts of this clonotype. The chain employs TRBV11-2 and TRBJ2-7; a possible D gene is TRBD2 (7 bases). There are 18 residues in the CDR3. The V end was cut by 1 base, the J end by 3 bases, with 22 bases between. CDR1 and CDR2 (germline): SGHAT, FQNNGV. The CDR3 reads CASSLVVGPGGANYEQYF. CDR3 DNA sequence: TGTGCCAGCAGCTTAGTAGTGGGTCCTGGGGGGGCCAACTACGAGCAGTACTTC.

The table lists this clonotype with many counts. The chain uses TRBV6-1 and TRBJ1-5; D call uncertain. V dropped 6 bases and J dropped 5 bases, with 14 bases sitting between them. The CDR3 contains 14 residues. Germline V lookup: CDR1 MNHNS, CDR2 SASEGT. CDR3 amino acids: CASRVVTGDQPQHF. The CDR3 DNA is TGTGCCAGCAGGGTGGTAACGGGCGATCAGCCCCAGCATTTT.

The rearrangement links TRBV12-3 or TRBV12-4 to TRBJ2-2; 8 bases are a match to TRBD2. CDR3 length: 16 residues. V shed 6 bases and J 0 bases; nucleotides not matched to a gene: 6. The CDR3 DNA is TGTGCCAGCAGACCTACTAGCGGAGCGAACACCGGGGAGCTGTTTTTT. Residues: CASRPTSGANTGELFF.

This clonotype was found many times. This sequence joins TRBV28 and TRBJ2-7; TRBD1 aligns across 12 bases. This CDR3 comprises 15 residues. The V gene's germline CDR1 is MDHEN and CDR2 SYDVKM. The V gene end was trimmed by 2 bases and the J gene end by 9 bases; junction bases not matched to a gene: 8. CDR3 residues: CASSLEGTGGFGQYF. As DNA, the CDR3 is TGTGCCAGCAGTTTAGAAGGGACAGGGGGCTTTGGGCAGTACTTC.